This T cell receptor beta chain was recorded in a study of T cell responses to AZD1222 COVID-19 vaccine. Study in general: It was second doses at about 4 or about 12 weeks that were pooled.

Notes on this clone: Antigen unknown.

Points from the study as a whole: The span of vaccine-associated CD4 TCRs extended across spike, with dominance at 160-218 and 743-854.

The assay was immunoSEQ multiplex PCR, and TCRdb's table has in-frame clones only and misses some. The data hold about 97,000 clones, with around nine tenths observed a single time. This CDR3 region has 12 residues. The ends lost 10 bases at V and 5 bases at J; junction bases unmatched: 6. Germline V gives CDR1 WSHSY, CDR2 SAAADI. Sequencing was performed on peripheral blood, taken on day 0 of AZD1222 vaccination. This clonotype was sampled from an adult in good health. This chain joins TRBV10-2 and TRBJ1-1; 8 bases are shared with TRBD1. CDR3 amino acids: CATKTGVTEAFF. The CDR3 region has the DNA TGCGCCACTAAGACAGGGGTGACTGAAGCTTTCTTT.